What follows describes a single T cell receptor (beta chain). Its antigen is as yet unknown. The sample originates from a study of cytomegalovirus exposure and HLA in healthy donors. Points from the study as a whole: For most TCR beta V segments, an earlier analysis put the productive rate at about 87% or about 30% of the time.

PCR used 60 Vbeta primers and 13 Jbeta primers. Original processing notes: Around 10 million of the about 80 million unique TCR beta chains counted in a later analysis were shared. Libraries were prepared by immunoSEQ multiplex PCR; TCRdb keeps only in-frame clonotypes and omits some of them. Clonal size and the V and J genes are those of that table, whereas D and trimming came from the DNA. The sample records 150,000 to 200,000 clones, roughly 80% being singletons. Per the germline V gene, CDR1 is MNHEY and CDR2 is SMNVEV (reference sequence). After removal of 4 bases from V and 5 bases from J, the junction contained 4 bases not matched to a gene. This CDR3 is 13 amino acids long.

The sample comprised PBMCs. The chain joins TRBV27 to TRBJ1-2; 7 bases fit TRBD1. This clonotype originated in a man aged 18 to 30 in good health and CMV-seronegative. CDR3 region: CASSSGQIYGYTF. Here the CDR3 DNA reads TGTGCCAGCAGTTCGGGACAGATTTATGGCTACACCTTC.